The 29 T cell receptor beta chains in this list originate from one sample, sequenced in a study of blood T cell repertoires in COVID-19. Sequencing used immunoSEQ multiplex PCR; TCRdb keeps in-frame clones, though not all of them. The table includes around 250,000 clones, around 86% detected once. The sample taken for sequencing was peripheral blood. The receptors derive from a man older than 75 with acute or convalescent COVID-19.

In its sample, this clone was seen once. The J gene is TRBJ2-7, the V gene TRBV3-1 (or the pseudogene TRBV3-2); TRBD1 matches 10 bases. Germline V gene sequence: CDR1 LGHDT, CDR2 YNNKEL (reference sequence). The CDR3 is 12 residues long. V gave up 4 bases and J gave up 9 bases; unmatched junction bases: 3. The CDR3: CASSPDRGVQYF. The CDR3 DNA is TGTGCCAGCAGCCCGGACAGGGGGGTGCAGTACTTC.

The chain is built from TRBV11-2 and TRBJ2-7; D gene uncertain. Germline V CDR1 and CDR2: SGHAT, FQNNGV. Trimming shortened V by 7 bases and J by 4 bases, and 14 bases separated the two germline ends. The CDR3 sequence is 13 residues long. The CDR3 DNA reads as TGTGCCAGCACTCATGGCCCCGGGTACGAGCAGTACTTC. This sequence encodes CASTHGPGYEQYF.

The J gene is TRBJ2-3, the V gene TRBV6-1, with TRBD1 matching over 8 bases. CDR1 is MNHNS and CDR2 is SASEGT in the germline V gene. This CDR3 has 15 residues. With 2 bases clipped from V and 4 bases from J, the junction kept 5 bases outside the gene matches. The CDR3 here is CASSERSGGADTQYF. The DNA for the CDR3 is TGTGCCAGCAGTGAACGGTCAGGGGGCGCAGATACGCAGTATTTT.

The chain uses TRBV28 and TRBJ1-3; no clear D. Germline loops: CDR1 MDHEN, CDR2 SYDVKM. V was clipped by 6 bases and J by 0 bases, with 15 bases between them. The CDR3 length is 16 residues. The CDR3 nucleotides are TGTGCCAGCAGACCAGGAAGGCTTTTCTCTGGAAACACCATATATTTT. Protein sequence: CASRPGRLFSGNTIYF. Supplemented by reference TRBV28 and TRBJ1-3, the full variable domain reads DVKVTQSSRYLVKRTGEKVFLECVQDMDHENMFWYRQDPGLGLRLIYFSYDVKMKEKGDIPEGYSVSREKKERFSLILESASTNQTSMYLCASRPGRLFSGNTIYFGEGSWLTVV.

V is TRBV7-6 and J is TRBJ2-2; a possible D gene is TRBD1 (5 bases). Germline-derived CDR1 and CDR2 are SGHVS and FNYEAQ. Trimming stripped 2 bases from V and 1 base from J, with 8 bases between. The CDR3 covers 15 residues. The CDR3 sequence: CASSLRTLNTGELFF. The CDR3 coding sequence is TGTGCCAGCAGCTTACGGACATTGAACACCGGGGAGCTGTTTTTT. Full variable domain (remainder filled in from reference TRBV7-6 and TRBJ2-2): GAGVSQSPRYKVTKRGQDVALRCDPISGHVSLYWYRQALGQGPEFLTYFNYEAQQDKSGLPNDRFSAERPEGSISTLTIQRTEQRDSAMYRCASSLRTLNTGELFFGEGSRLTVL.

The chain has TRBV6-5 and TRBJ1-4; 7 bases align to TRBD1. Germline trimming cut 8 bases from V and 3 bases from J; bases unmatched to any gene: 3. The germline V gene has CDR1 MNHEY and CDR2 SVGAGI. The CDR3 runs 13 residues. The CDR3 nucleotides are TGTGCCAGCCGGGACAGATCTAATGAAAAACTGTTTTTT. Encoded protein: CASRDRSNEKLFF.

This CDR3 reads CASSLQGTNSPLHF. CDR3 DNA: TGTGCCAGCAGCTTGCAGGGTACTAATTCACCCCTCCACTTT. V usage is TRBV5-4 and J usage is TRBJ1-6; tentative D call: TRBD1 (5 bases). Trimming cost V 1 base and J 6 bases, with 8 bases left between them. Per the germline V gene, CDR1 is SGHNT and CDR2 is YYREEE (reference sequence). The CDR3 totals 14 residues. Full variable domain (outside the CDR3, taken from reference TRBV5-4 and TRBJ1-6): ETGVTQSPTHLIKTRGQQVTLRCSSQSGHNTVSWYQQALGQGPQFIFQYYREEENGRGNFPPRFSGLQFPNYSSELNVNALELDDSALYLCASSLQGTNSPLHFGNGTRLTVT.

The J gene is TRBJ1-1, the V gene TRBV19; D perhaps matches TRBD1 (6 bases). Per germline, CDR1 LNHDA and CDR2 SQIVND (reference sequence). The CDR3 length is 14 residues. Trimming removed 8 bases from V and 0 bases from J, with 13 bases in between. CDR3 sequence reads: CASEQGTLNTEAFF. Here the CDR3 DNA reads TGTGCCAGTGAGCAAGGGACATTGAACACTGAAGCTTTCTTT.

The V gene is TRBV20-1, the J gene TRBJ1-1, with TRBD1 matching over 11 bases. Germline CDR1 reads DFQATT; CDR2 reads SNEGSKA (reference sequence). This CDR3 has 17 residues. The trim removed 3 bases at V and 1 base at J, leaving 10 bases unmatched. CDR3 region: CSASRGTGGLGNTEAFF. Written as DNA, the CDR3 is TGCAGTGCTAGTAGGGGGACAGGGGGATTGGGGAACACTGAAGCTTTCTTT.

V usage is TRBV3-1 (or the pseudogene TRBV3-2) and J usage is TRBJ1-1, with 7 positions matching TRBD1. Germline V lookup: CDR1 LGHDT, CDR2 YNNKEL (reference sequence). V lost 0 bases, J lost 6 bases, and 7 bases stayed unmatched. The CDR3 has 15 residues. DNA for the CDR3: TGTGCCAGCAGCCAAGATGGCAGGGGGATAGCTGAAGCTTTCTTT. The encoded protein is CASSQDGRGIAEAFF.

CDR3 sequence: CASSYPGGSANTGELFF. CDR3 nucleotides: TGTGCCAGCAGTTACCCAGGGGGCTCTGCGAACACCGGGGAGCTGTTTTTT. V gene TRBV28 combines with J gene TRBJ2-2; 8 bases map to TRBD1. Germline trimming cut 4 bases from V and 0 bases from J; bases unmatched to any gene: 7. The CDR3 sequence is 17 residues long. Germline V gene sequence: CDR1 MDHEN, CDR2 SYDVKM.

The chain has TRBV5-1 and TRBJ2-2; no firm D call. V was trimmed by 0 bases and J by 5 bases, leaving 5 bases between them. The CDR3 spans 13 residues. The germline V gene encodes CDR1 SGHRS and CDR2 YFSETQ. As DNA, the CDR3 is TGCGCCAGCAGCTTGGAAGCTACCGGGGAGCTGTTTTTT. Amino acid sequence: CASSLEATGELFF.

The CDR3 coding sequence is TGTGCCAGTAGTATGGGGACACTCGACAATGAGCAGTTCTTC. As protein: CASSMGTLDNEQFF. This chain uses TRBV19 with TRBJ2-1, with D perhaps TRBD1 (6 bases). CDR1 and CDR2 (germline): LNHDA, SQIVND (reference sequence). The CDR3 consists of 14 residues. Trimming took off 3 bases at V and 5 bases at J, with 11 bases between the two ends.

The chain has TRBV5-1 and TRBJ1-3, with no clear D. CDR1 and CDR2 from the germline V gene are SGHRS and YFSETQ. This CDR3 is built from 16 residues. V lost 4 bases and J 0 bases, leaving 14 bases between the germline ends. CDR3 DNA sequence: TGCGCCAGCAGCCCCGCTAGAGGAAACTCTGGAAACACCATATATTTT. Its protein product is CASSPARGNSGNTIYF. The whole variable domain, remainder taken from reference TRBV5-1 and TRBJ1-3, is KAGVTQTPRYLIKTRGQQVTLSCSPISGHRSVSWYQQTPGQGLQFLFEYFSETQRNKGNFPGRFSGRQFSNSRSEMNVSTLELGDSALYLCASSPARGNSGNTIYFGEGSWLTVV.

The CDR3 DNA reads as TGTGCCAGCAGTGAAGCCTGGGCAGAGAGCTCCTACGAGCAGTACTTC. This codes for CASSEAWAESSYEQYF. The chain has TRBV6-1 and TRBJ2-7; unclear D gene. Germline CDR1 MNHNS, CDR2 SASEGT. There are 16 residues in the CDR3. V shed 0 bases and J shed 0 bases, with 12 bases lying between them.

The rearrangement uses TRBV11-2 and TRBJ2-3, with D possibly matching TRBD2 (5 bases). Trimming took off 0 bases at V and 0 bases at J, with 7 bases between the two ends. Germline CDR1 and CDR2: SGHAT and FQNNGV. The CDR3 spans 15 residues. The CDR3 DNA reads as TGTGCCAGCAGCTTAGATAGGACTAGCACAGATACGCAGTATTTT. Residues: CASSLDRTSTDTQYF.

The rearrangement joins TRBV7-2 to TRBJ2-5; weak D call: TRBD1 (5 bases). Trimming cost V 4 bases and J 5 bases, with 17 bases left between them. The V gene's germline CDR1 is SGHTA and CDR2 FQGNSA. This CDR3 contains 15 residues. As DNA, the CDR3 is TGTGCCAGCAGCTCCCTCGGTGGGGCCCAGGAGACCCAGTACTTC. This encodes CASSSLGGAQETQYF.

The V gene is TRBV2, the J gene TRBJ1-6; D perhaps matches TRBD1 (6 bases). CDR3 length: 13 amino acids. Germline loops: CDR1 SNHLY, CDR2 FYNNEI. Trimming shortened V by 8 bases and J by 6 bases, and 11 bases separated the two germline ends. CDR3 sequence: CASWTASNSPLHF. The CDR3, as DNA: TGTGCCAGCTGGACAGCGAGTAATTCACCCCTCCACTTT.

This rearrangement joins TRBV7-2 to TRBJ1-5, with D maybe TRBD1 (6 bases). This CDR3 contains 16 residues. V was shortened by 5 bases and J by 4 bases, with 18 bases between the two germline ends. Germline CDR1 and CDR2: SGHTA and FQGNSA. The CDR3 sequence is CASSLRQDHSNQPQHF. CDR3 DNA: TGTGCCAGCAGCCTTCGACAGGACCATTCGAATCAGCCCCAGCATTTT. Full variable domain (rest looked up from reference TRBV7-2 and TRBJ1-5): GAGVSQSPSNKVTEKGKDVELRCDPISGHTALYWYRQSLGQGLEFLIYFQGNSAPDKSGLPSDRFSAERTGGSVSTLTIQRTQQEDSAVYLCASSLRQDHSNQPQHFGDGTRLSIL.

The CDR3 nucleotides read TGTGCCAGCAGCTTCCCCCGCCAGGGGCTTTTGGCCCAGCGGGAAGCTTTCTTT. The encoded protein is CASSFPRQGLLAQREAFF. This sequence joins TRBV7-8 and TRBJ1-1; D is possibly TRBD1 (6 bases). Germline values: CDR1 SGHVS, CDR2 FQNEAQ. The length of the CDR3 is 18 residues. V lost 3 bases and J lost 8, with 28 bases in between.

The V and J genes are TRBV5-6 and TRBJ2-5, with 7 bases aligning to TRBD2. CDR3 length: 15 residues. Germline V gene lookup returns CDR1 SGHDT and CDR2 YYEEEE. Losses at the gene ends were 2 bases for V and 5 bases for J; bases not matched to a gene: 9. The CDR3 sequence: CASSFASSGLETQYF. The CDR3 nucleotides read TGTGCCAGCAGCTTTGCCAGTAGCGGGTTGGAGACCCAGTACTTC.

Written as DNA, the CDR3 is TGCGCCAGCAGCTTCGGTCTCTGGGGTTCTAGCGGATCCACAGATACGCAGTATTTT. Encoded protein: CASSFGLWGSSGSTDTQYF. The chain employs TRBV5-1 and TRBJ2-3; 7 nucleotides line up with TRBD2. This CDR3 spans 19 amino acids. Germline loops: CDR1 SGHRS, CDR2 YFSETQ. V trimming: 2 bases; J trimming: 2 bases; junction bases outside the gene matches: 17.

J is TRBJ1-2 and V is TRBV27; maybe TRBD1 (6 bases). The CDR3 covers 15 residues. V lost 7 bases and J lost 4, with 19 bases in between. Looked up from germline, CDR1 is MNHEY and CDR2 is SMNVEV (reference sequence). CDR3 loop: CASTPAGGAGYGYTF. In DNA, the CDR3 is TGTGCCAGCACCCCGGCGGGGGGGGCAGGCTATGGCTACACCTTC.

The chain couples TRBV24-1 to TRBJ1-5, with TRBD1 as a possible D gene (5 bases). CDR3 length equals 16 residues. V was clipped by 2 bases and J by 0 bases, with 10 bases between them. Germline V gene lookup returns CDR1 KGHDR and CDR2 SFDVKD. The CDR3 sequence: CATSDSTDSSNQPQHF. CDR3 nucleotide sequence: TGTGCCACCAGTGATTCGACAGACAGTAGCAATCAGCCCCAGCATTTT.

The genes are TRBV6-4 and TRBJ1-5; D ambiguous. This CDR3 contains 15 residues. Looked up from germline, CDR1 is MRHNA and CDR2 is SNTAGT. Trimming took 0 bases from V and 7 from J, leaving 13 bases between them. The CDR3 DNA sequence: TGTGCCAGCAGTGACTCGTTGCAGGCCCAACAGCCCCAGCATTTT. Translated, it gives CASSDSLQAQQPQHF.

V and J are TRBV6-2 or TRBV6-3 and TRBJ1-1; D gene unclear. The CDR3 contains 11 residues. V gave up 2 bases and J gave up 7 bases, with 5 bases separating them. The germline CDR1 and CDR2 sequences are MNHEY and SVGEGT. CDR3 region: CASSYVLEAFF. CDR3 coding DNA: TGTGCCAGCAGTTACGTCCTTGAAGCTTTCTTT.

The chain links TRBV5-1 to TRBJ1-3; perhaps TRBD1 as D (5 bases). The germline V and J ends were trimmed by 0 bases and 2 bases, with 9 bases remaining between them. CDR1 and CDR2 from the germline V gene are SGHRS and YFSETQ. CDR3 length: 15 amino acids. The CDR3 loop is CASSLGQPTGNTIYF. As DNA, the CDR3 is TGCGCCAGCAGCTTGGGACAGCCTACTGGAAACACCATATATTTT.

Worth noting for this clone: The sample carries other DNA sequences with the same CDR3. The chain uses TRBV2 and TRBJ1-2; D might be TRBD1 (5 bases). CDR1 is SNHLY and CDR2 is FYNNEI in the germline V gene. The CDR3 has 12 residues. The V gene lost 2 bases and the J gene lost 8 bases, with 9 bases spanning the gap. CDR3 nucleotide sequence: TGTGCCAGCAGTGAACCTGGGGGGGGCTACACCTTC. Translated, it gives CASSEPGGGYTF.

The chain has TRBV19 and TRBJ1-2; D might be TRBD1 (6 bases). Germline CDR1 LNHDA, CDR2 SQIVND (reference sequence). CDR3 length: 13 residues. V lost 7 bases and J lost 8, with 17 bases in between. CDR3 in amino acids: CASTLGAGGGYTF. CDR3 bases: TGTGCCAGTACCCTGGGGGCTGGCGGGGGCTACACCTTC.